The 4 T cell receptor beta chains listed next were all sequenced from one sample in a study of T cells in localized non-small cell lung cancer. Using immunoSEQ multiplex PCR, the repertoire was profiled, and TCRdb retains in-frame clones only, with some absent. The sample has a few thousand clones, roughly 29% seen once. Sample: lung tumor tissue, taken before any cancer treatment. The receptor set was obtained from a woman aged 40-75 years with stage I squamous cell lung carcinoma.

This clone rates as medium-sized. The chain joins TRBV11-3 to TRBJ2-5; D may match TRBD1 or TRBD2 (6 bases each). The V gene's germline CDR1 is SGHNT and CDR2 YENEEA. The CDR3 has 14 amino acids. Trimming pared 5 bases from V and 2 bases from J, leaving 12 bases between. CDR3 in DNA: TGTGCCAGCAGCCGAGGGGGGTCACAAGAGACCCAGTACTTC. This translates into CASSRGGSQETQYF.

Only a few counts were recorded for this clone. The rearrangement joins TRBV19 to TRBJ1-5; 10 nucleotides align to TRBD1. CDR3 length equals 15 residues. The germline CDR1 and CDR2 sequences are LNHDA and SQIVND (reference sequence). J lost 5 bases, V lost 1 base, and 2 bases had no gene match. This CDR3 reads CASSIGTGGYQPQHF. The CDR3 DNA follows: TGTGCCAGTAGTATAGGGACAGGGGGGTATCAGCCCCAGCATTTT.

The rearrangement uses TRBV28 and TRBJ1-2; maybe TRBD1 (6 bases). Trimming cost V 4 bases and J 2 bases, with 23 bases left between them. Germline assignment: CDR1 MDHEN and CDR2 SYDVKM. This CDR3 is 18 amino acids long. This chain's CDR3 is CASSSPIWAGATNYGYTF. The CDR3 bases are TGTGCCAGCAGTTCACCGATATGGGCAGGGGCTACGAACTATGGCTACACCTTC.

This clone was counted ten times or more. The CDR3 region has the DNA TGTGCCAGCAGCGTAGGTTGGGGCGCGAACTATGGCTACACCTTC. Protein sequence: CASSVGWGANYGYTF. The V and J genes are TRBV9 and TRBJ1-2, with D possibly being TRBD1 (5 bases). V was shortened by 0 bases and J by 2 bases, with 11 bases between the two germline ends. The germline gives CDR1 SGDLS, CDR2 YYNGEE. This CDR3 region has 15 residues. Variable domain in full (rest from reference TRBV9 and TRBJ1-2): DSGVTQTPKHLITATGQRVTLRCSPRSGDLSVYWYQQSLDQGLQFLIQYYNGEERAKGNILERFSAQQFPDLHSELNLSSLELGDSALYFCASSVGWGANYGYTFGSGTRLTVV.